Below, 29 T cell receptor beta chains from the same sample are listed, as sequenced in a study of T cell responses to AZD1222 COVID-19 vaccine. Measured with immunoSEQ multiplex PCR; TCRdb has only the in-frame clones, and not every one. The table includes tens of thousands of clones, roughly 90% detected once. Source: peripheral blood, taken on day 0 of AZD1222 vaccination. The receptors come from an adult in good health.

The chain links TRBV2 to TRBJ2-2; D unresolved. Germline loops: CDR1 SNHLY, CDR2 FYNNEI. V lost 5 bases and J 4 bases, leaving 14 bases between the germline ends. The CDR3 is 15 amino acids. The CDR3 nucleotides are TGTGCCAGCAGTCCCGAGTTGGTAGGCACCGGGGAGCTGTTTTTT. Its protein is CASSPELVGTGELFF.

CDR3 protein: CSVSRGGNTGELFF. In DNA, the CDR3 is TGCAGCGTTAGTCGTGGGGGAAACACCGGGGAGCTGTTTTTT. The gene calls are TRBV29-1 and TRBJ2-2; D may correspond to TRBD1 or TRBD2 (5 bases each). The V gene's germline CDR1 is SQVTM and CDR2 ANQGSEA. The CDR3 length is 14 residues. The germline V and J ends were trimmed by 5 bases and 2 bases, with 12 bases remaining between them.

The gene calls are TRBV7-9 and TRBJ2-7; possible D gene TRBD1, 6 bases. Per the germline V gene, CDR1 is SEHNR and CDR2 is FQNEAQ (reference sequence). V gave up 5 bases and J gave up 1 base, with 15 bases separating them. CDR3 length: 15 residues. The CDR3, as DNA: TGTGCCAGCAGCCGCCGGGACATTTCATCCTACGAGCAGTACTTC. Amino acid sequence: CASSRRDISSYEQYF.

The table lists this clone with a count of one. The V and J genes are TRBV6-2 or TRBV6-3 and TRBJ2-1, with TRBD2 matching 14 bases. After removal of 4 bases from V and 10 bases from J, the junction contained 6 bases not matched to a gene. Germline V gene sequence: CDR1 MNHEY, CDR2 SVGEGT. The CDR3 spans 15 residues. The CDR3 DNA reads TGTGCCAGCAGTTCGCAGGGACTAGCGGGGGTCGAGCAGTTCTTC. Its protein is CASSSQGLAGVEQFF.

V gene TRBV30 combines with J gene TRBJ1-3, with a possible D match to TRBD1 (5 bases). CDR3 length equals 15 residues. Germline V lookup: CDR1 GTSNPN, CDR2 SVGIG (reference sequence). V gave up 0 bases and J gave up 3 bases, with 12 bases separating them. In DNA form, the CDR3 reads TGTGCCTGGAGTGTAAGCGGGACTTTTGGAAACACCATATATTTT. This gives the protein CAWSVSGTFGNTIYF.

About this clone: Other nucleotide sequences in the sample specify the same CDR3. The V gene is TRBV5-1, the J gene TRBJ2-3; 11 bases map to TRBD2. Germline CDR1 is SGHRS and CDR2 is YFSETQ. The CDR3 is made up of 16 amino acids. V dropped 3 bases and J dropped 0; count of bases not matched to a gene: 3. The CDR3 is CASSSGLAASTDTQYF. The CDR3 DNA sequence: TGCGCCAGCAGCTCGGGACTAGCGGCTAGCACAGATACGCAGTATTTT.

This sequence joins TRBV6-5 and TRBJ1-2; D may be TRBD1 (5 bases). The CDR3 contains 15 residues. Trimming removed 0 bases from V and 4 bases from J, with 12 bases in between. Germline lookup yields CDR1 MNHEY and CDR2 SVGAGI. The CDR3 bases are TGTGCCAGCAGTTACTCGCGCAGGGTGGGCTATGGCTACACCTTC. Its translation: CASSYSRRVGYGYTF.

CDR3 sequence reads: CASSPRTGVPDTQYF. The CDR3 DNA sequence: TGTGCCAGCAGCCCAAGGACAGGGGTCCCAGATACGCAGTATTTT. The chain couples TRBV7-2 to TRBJ2-3; 9 nucleotides match TRBD1. The length of the CDR3 is 15 residues. Trimming at V came to 5 bases and at J to 4 bases, leaving 7 bases not matched to a gene. Germline V lookup: CDR1 SGHTA, CDR2 FQGNSA.

The chain links TRBV27 to TRBJ1-2, with 7 nucleotides matching TRBD1. The germline V gene has CDR1 MNHEY and CDR2 SMNVEV (reference sequence). V shed 6 bases, J shed 8 bases, and the junction held 9 bases outside the gene matches. CDR3 size: 13 residues. CDR3 residues: CASSRPTGAGYTF. The CDR3 DNA is TGTGCCAGCAGCCGCCCAACAGGGGCGGGCTACACCTTC.

This clone appeared once. The gene calls are TRBV3-1 (or the pseudogene TRBV3-2) and TRBJ2-1; TRBD2 might be the D (5 bases). The CDR3 consists of 16 residues. V was trimmed by 5 bases and J by 1 base, leaving 15 bases between them. Per the germline V gene, CDR1 is LGHDT and CDR2 is YNNKEL (reference sequence). The CDR3: CASSAGGGRSYNEQFF. The CDR3 DNA reads TGTGCCAGCAGCGCCGGAGGCGGCCGATCCTACAATGAGCAGTTCTTC.

V usage is TRBV7-8 and J usage is TRBJ2-7, with D tentatively TRBD1 (6 bases). The CDR3 is 14 amino acids. The V end was cut by 7 bases, the J end by 5 bases, with 18 bases between. Germline CDR1 SGHVS, CDR2 FQNEAQ. The CDR3 here is CASKRDNTLNEQYF. The DNA of the CDR3 is TGTGCCAGCAAACGGGACAACACTCTCAACGAGCAGTACTTC.

The V call is TRBV15, the J call TRBJ2-1, with a tentative D call TRBD2 (5 bases). The CDR3 extends over 14 amino acids. Germline values: CDR1 LNHNV, CDR2 YYDKDF (reference sequence). Trimming removed 1 base from V and 15 bases from J, with 19 bases in between. CDR3 in DNA: TGTGCCACCAGCAGAGCTCCCCCCGGGATACCTCTGTTCTTC. Translation gives CATSRAPPGIPLFF.

The V and J genes are TRBV7-2 and TRBJ2-7, with D possibly matching TRBD2 (5 bases). Germline V gene sequence: CDR1 SGHTA, CDR2 FQGNSA. The CDR3 loop spans 15 amino acids. V lost 0 bases to trimming and J lost 2 bases, with 11 bases between them. The CDR3 DNA follows: TGTGCCAGCAGCTTAGCAAGTCTAGCCGCCTACGAGCAGTACTTC. Its translation: CASSLASLAAYEQYF.

This chain links TRBV3-1 (or the pseudogene TRBV3-2) with TRBJ2-1, with D perhaps TRBD1 or TRBD2 (6 bases each). The CDR3 loop spans 15 amino acids. Germline loops: CDR1 LGHDT, CDR2 YNNKEL (reference sequence). V was cut by 3 bases and J by 5 bases, with 14 bases left in between. The CDR3 loop is CASSHGGGTHNEQFF. The DNA for the CDR3 is TGTGCCAGCAGCCACGGTGGGGGGACACACAATGAGCAGTTCTTC.

The chain joins TRBV6-1 to TRBJ1-6; TRBD1 aligns across 7 bases. Germline V CDR1 and CDR2: MNHNS, SASEGT. The CDR3 is 15 amino acids. The ends lost 3 bases at V and 9 bases at J; junction bases unmatched: 8. Written as DNA, the CDR3 is TGTGCCAGCAGTGAGCAGGGGGGTTTGGGTTCACCCCTCCACTTT. Translating it yields CASSEQGGLGSPLHF.

The chain uses TRBV5-4 and TRBJ1-2, with 7 bases aligning to TRBD1. The CDR3 spans 14 residues. The trim removed 2 bases at V and 4 bases at J, leaving 5 bases unmatched. In germline, CDR1 is SGHNT, CDR2 YYREEE (reference sequence). The CDR3 DNA reads TGTGCCAGCAGCTTCGGGACAGCGACCTATGGCTACACCTTC. Translation gives CASSFGTATYGYTF. Drawing the rest from reference TRBV5-4 and TRBJ1-2, the complete variable domain is ETGVTQSPTHLIKTRGQQVTLRCSSQSGHNTVSWYQQALGQGPQFIFQYYREEENGRGNFPPRFSGLQFPNYSSELNVNALELDDSALYLCASSFGTATYGYTFGSGTRLTVV.

The chain links TRBV21-1 to TRBJ2-5; the table gives TRBD2 as D, unverified against the DNA. TRBV21-1 is listed as a pseudogene. This CDR3 spans 15 amino acids. CDR3 region: CANLRSGRGKETQYF. The CDR3 region has the DNA TGTGCCAACCTCCGGAGCGGGAGAGGTAAAGAGACCCAGTACTTC.

This chain uses TRBV6-5 with TRBJ1-1; TRBD1 agrees at 7 bases. This CDR3 spans 15 amino acids. Germline V gives CDR1 MNHEY, CDR2 SVGAGI. J lost 5 bases, V lost 2 bases, and 8 bases had no gene match. The CDR3 protein is CASSYGQGVGTEAFF. The CDR3 bases are TGTGCCAGCAGTTACGGTCAGGGGGTAGGGACTGAAGCTTTCTTT.

The rearrangement links TRBV24-1 to TRBJ2-5; 16 bases are a match to TRBD2. J lost 5 bases, V lost 4 bases, and 3 bases had no gene match. The CDR3 has 16 amino acids. Germline V gives CDR1 KGHDR, CDR2 SFDVKD. This chain's CDR3 is CATSEGTSGRAETQYF. DNA for the CDR3: TGTGCCACCAGTGAAGGGACTAGCGGGAGGGCGGAGACCCAGTACTTC.

The V and J genes are TRBV19 and TRBJ1-5, with TRBD1 identical over 8 bases. J was trimmed by 0 bases and V by 4 bases; bases with no gene match: 11. Looked up from germline, CDR1 is LNHDA and CDR2 is SQIVND (reference sequence). This CDR3 has 18 residues. CDR3 sequence: CASSTLGTGTSSNQPQHF. As DNA, the CDR3 is TGTGCCAGTAGTACCCTAGGGACAGGAACCTCTAGCAATCAGCCCCAGCATTTT.

The chain carries TRBV11-2 and TRBJ1-3; perhaps TRBD1 as D (6 bases). The CDR3 length is 15 residues. V lost 5 bases and J lost 3, with 14 bases in between. Germline V CDR1 and CDR2: SGHAT, FQNNGV. The CDR3 DNA reads TGTGCCAGCAGCGCCCAGGGGAGGGTTGGAAACACCATATATTTT. It is translated as CASSAQGRVGNTIYF.

This chain uses TRBV23-1 with TRBJ1-1; a weak D match, TRBD1 (5 bases). TRBV23-1 is an open reading frame whose function is uncertain. The CDR3 runs 12 residues. The CDR3 nucleotides are TGCGCGATGGGGGTTAGGAACACTGAAGCTTTCTTT. Residues: CAMGVRNTEAFF.

The chain couples TRBV7-8 to TRBJ2-3; tentative D call: TRBD1 (6 bases). The CDR3 runs to 17 residues. Germline V lookup: CDR1 SGHVS, CDR2 FQNEAQ. V was cut by 3 bases and J by 0 bases, with 16 bases left in between. The CDR3 loop reads CASSFGVGGRSTDTQYF. The CDR3 DNA reads as TGTGCCAGCAGCTTTGGAGTAGGGGGTAGAAGCACAGATACGCAGTATTTT.

This chain uses TRBV19 with TRBJ2-7, with TRBD1 identical over 8 bases. CDR1 and CDR2 from the germline V gene are LNHDA and SQIVND (reference sequence). The CDR3 sequence is 14 residues long. The trim removed 4 bases at V and 2 bases at J, leaving 4 bases unmatched. CDR3 sequence: CASSRTGRPYEQYF. In DNA, the CDR3 is TGTGCCAGTAGTAGGACAGGGCGACCCTACGAGCAGTACTTC.

V usage is TRBV11-2 and J usage is TRBJ2-5; 13 bases are shared with TRBD2. The CDR3 consists of 16 residues. The germline V gene encodes CDR1 SGHAT and CDR2 FQNNGV. V shed 5 bases, J shed 5 bases, and the junction held 8 bases outside the gene matches. The DNA for the CDR3 is TGTGCCAGCAGCCTGTTCGGGACTAGCGGGGTTGAGACCCAGTACTTC. Translated, it gives CASSLFGTSGVETQYF.

The chain joins TRBV7-8 to TRBJ2-7; 7 nucleotides line up with TRBD1. V lost 5 bases, J lost 1 base, and 2 bases stayed unmatched. From germline, CDR1 is SGHVS and CDR2 FQNEAQ. This CDR3 has 13 amino acids. CDR3 DNA sequence: TGTGCCAGCAGCCCAGGGGGTTCCTACGAGCAGTACTTC. Translated: CASSPGGSYEQYF.

The V gene is TRBV11-2, the J gene TRBJ2-1; 7 bases map to TRBD2. The CDR3 extends over 16 amino acids. The trim removed 4 bases at V and 2 bases at J, leaving 8 bases unmatched. Germline V gene lookup returns CDR1 SGHAT and CDR2 FQNNGV. The chain's CDR3 is CASSSSGVGTYNEQFF. CDR3 bases: TGTGCCAGCAGCTCAAGCGGGGTAGGGACCTACAATGAGCAGTTCTTC.

A single count supports this clone. The gene calls are TRBV5-4 and TRBJ2-7; D gene ambiguous. This CDR3 comprises 12 residues. Germline values: CDR1 SGHNT, CDR2 YYREEE (reference sequence). Between the trimmed V and J ends, which lost 2 bases and 5 bases, there was a span of 8 bases. The CDR3: CASSFFLDEQYF. As DNA, the CDR3 is TGTGCCAGCAGCTTTTTTCTCGACGAGCAGTACTTC.

The V call is TRBV7-2, the J call TRBJ1-2, with TRBD1 matching 7 bases. After removal of 2 bases from V and 2 bases from J, the junction contained 2 bases not matched to a gene. This CDR3 is built from 14 residues. Germline loops: CDR1 SGHTA, CDR2 FQGNSA. The CDR3 DNA reads as TGTGCCAGCAGCTTACAGGGGGTGAACTATGGCTACACCTTC. This translates into CASSLQGVNYGYTF.